What follows are 28 T cell receptor beta chains derived from one specimen sequenced in a study of blood T cell repertoires in COVID-19. This table comes from immunoSEQ multiplex PCR, and its TCRdb copy is limited to in-frame clones, with some not included. The table lists under 250,000 clones, around 86% of them singletons. The sequencing input was peripheral blood. These receptors were taken from a woman aged 55-75 years who had recovered from COVID-19.

CDR3 amino acids: CASSELTSDSSEQFF. The CDR3 DNA reads TGTGCCAGCAGCGAGCTAACATCGGACAGCAGTGAGCAGTTCTTC. V usage is TRBV2 and J usage is TRBJ2-1, with D tentatively TRBD1 (6 bases). CDR3 size: 15 residues. In germline, CDR1 is SNHLY, CDR2 FYNNEI. The germline V and J ends were trimmed by 6 bases and 9 bases, with 21 bases remaining between them.

Details on this clone: The same CDR3 can be traced to other DNA sequences in this sample. This chain uses TRBV6-6 with TRBJ1-1; D remains ambiguous. This CDR3 region has 13 residues. The germline V gene has CDR1 MNHNY and CDR2 SVGAGI (reference sequence). V shed 2 bases and J shed 3 bases, with 7 bases lying between them. The CDR3 nucleotides are TGTGCCAGCAGTTACGGGCAGGACACTGAAGCTTTCTTT. It is translated as CASSYGQDTEAFF.

The DNA of the CDR3 is TGTGCCAGCAGACACAGGGGGGAAGAGACCCAGTACTTC. This gives the protein CASRHRGEETQYF. J is TRBJ2-5 and V is TRBV27, with 8 bases identical to TRBD1. V lost 6 bases and J lost 3; bases outside the gene matches: 3. CDR1 MNHEY and CDR2 SMNVEV come from the germline V gene (reference sequence). The length of the CDR3 is 13 residues.

V gene TRBV15 combines with J gene TRBJ2-2; 10 positions agree with TRBD1. After removal of 0 bases from V and 5 bases from J, the junction contained 3 bases not matched to a gene. CDR1 and CDR2 from the germline V gene are LNHNV and YYDKDF (reference sequence). The length of the CDR3 is 16 residues. CDR3 sequence (DNA): TGTGCCACCAGCAGAGAGGGACAGGGGCGGACCGGGGAGCTGTTTTTT. Protein product: CATSREGQGRTGELFF.

This clone was found a few times. The chain employs TRBV7-2 and TRBJ2-1, with 7 positions matching TRBD2. V lost 1 base to trimming and J lost 6 bases; unmatched junction nucleotides: 9. This CDR3 comprises 16 residues. From germline, CDR1 is SGHTA and CDR2 FQGNSA. This chain's CDR3 is CASSLVVGGGVNEQFF. Here the CDR3 DNA reads TGTGCCAGCAGCTTAGTGGTCGGCGGGGGAGTCAATGAGCAGTTCTTC.

The V call is TRBV5-6, the J call TRBJ2-7, with D possibly being TRBD1 (6 bases). Trimming took 4 bases from V and 0 from J, leaving 17 bases between them. The V gene's germline CDR1 is SGHDT and CDR2 YYEEEE. This CDR3 spans 16 amino acids. The CDR3: CASSPRSRQVSYEQYF. Written as DNA, the CDR3 is TGTGCCAGCAGCCCGAGATCTCGACAGGTCTCCTACGAGCAGTACTTC.

This clone has only a few counts. CDR3 in DNA: TGTGCCAGCAGCCAGAGGCAGACGAAAAACACTGAAGCTTTCTTT. It encodes CASSQRQTKNTEAFF. This chain links TRBV3-1 (or the pseudogene TRBV3-2) with TRBJ1-1; no clear D. Trimming stripped 3 bases from V and 2 bases from J, with 13 bases between. Germline V CDR1 and CDR2: LGHDT, YNNKEL (reference sequence). The CDR3 length is 15 residues.

The rearrangement links TRBV19 to TRBJ2-5, with D possibly being TRBD2 (6 bases). Between the trimmed V and J ends, which lost 5 bases and 5 bases, there was a span of 21 bases. The CDR3 loop spans 16 amino acids. In germline, CDR1 is LNHDA, CDR2 SQIVND (reference sequence). The CDR3 DNA is TGTGCCAGTAGTCCACGGAGCAGGGAGGATGGGGAGACCCAGTACTTC. As protein: CASSPRSREDGETQYF.

The genes are TRBV7-2 and TRBJ1-4; tentative D call: TRBD1 (5 bases). CDR3 length: 14 amino acids. Looked up from germline, CDR1 is SGHTA and CDR2 is FQGNSA. Trimming pared 6 bases from V and 6 bases from J, leaving 14 bases between. In DNA form, the CDR3 reads TGTGCCAGCAGTCAAACAGGTCTCCATGAAAAACTGTTTTTT. Amino acids: CASSQTGLHEKLFF.

This rearrangement joins TRBV28 to TRBJ1-1, with 8 bases aligning to TRBD1. The ends lost 8 bases at V and 4 bases at J; junction bases unmatched: 6. This CDR3 has 13 amino acids. Germline V gene data show CDR1 as MDHEN and CDR2 as SYDVKM. The DNA for the CDR3 is TGTGCCAGCCAGGGGGCTTTGTTCACTGAAGCTTTCTTT. This sequence encodes CASQGALFTEAFF.

The CDR3 DNA reads as TGTGCCAGTAGTGGATCCGGGACAGGGACCGAGCAGTACTTC. Protein product: CASSGSGTGTEQYF. V usage is TRBV19 and J usage is TRBJ2-7, with 9 bases identical to TRBD1. The germline gives CDR1 LNHDA, CDR2 SQIVND (reference sequence). The trim removed 5 bases at V and 6 bases at J, leaving 8 bases unmatched. This CDR3 has 14 amino acids.

The chain joins TRBV5-1 to TRBJ2-1; 10 positions agree with TRBD2. The V gene end was trimmed by 7 bases and the J gene end by 6 bases; junction bases not matched to a gene: 7. The CDR3 totals 14 residues. CDR1 is SGHRS, CDR2 YFSETQ, per germline. CDR3 sequence (DNA): TGCGCCAGCGGGCCTAGCGGGGGCTTCAATGAGCAGTTCTTC. Its translation is CASGPSGGFNEQFF.

J is TRBJ1-2 and V is TRBV27, with D unclear. CDR1 and CDR2 (germline): MNHEY, SMNVEV (reference sequence). The ends were cut back, 5 bases at V and 0 bases at J, with 13 bases in the middle. This CDR3 has 15 residues. In DNA, the CDR3 is TGTGCCAGCAGTCCCGCAGGTGTTGCTAACTATGGCTACACCTTC. Its protein product is CASSPAGVANYGYTF.

This chain joins TRBV28 and TRBJ1-2; D possibly corresponds to TRBD1 (5 bases). Per germline, CDR1 MDHEN and CDR2 SYDVKM. CDR3 length equals 13 residues. Trimming took 6 bases from V and 3 from J, leaving 11 bases between them. The CDR3 nucleotides read TGTGCCAGCAGGTGGGGGGGTTACTATGGCTACACCTTC. It is translated as CASRWGGYYGYTF.

This clone was seen a handful of times. V is TRBV18 and J is TRBJ1-4; D may be TRBD1 (6 bases). The V and J ends lost 4 bases and 4 bases respectively, with 13 bases between them. This CDR3 region has 15 residues. Looked up from germline, CDR1 is KGHSH and CDR2 is LQKENI. CDR3 sequence reads: CASSLVDSLNEKLFF. As DNA, the CDR3 is TGTGCCAGCTCACTAGTGGACAGCCTTAATGAAAAACTGTTTTTT.

The chain uses TRBV9 and TRBJ2-3; 7 bases line up with TRBD1. V lost 0 bases, J lost 3 bases, and 7 bases stayed unmatched. Germline assignment: CDR1 SGDLS and CDR2 YYNGEE. CDR3 size: 16 residues. DNA for the CDR3: TGTGCCAGCAGCGTAGGGATTAGGGGGCCGACAGATACGCAGTATTTT. It translates to CASSVGIRGPTDTQYF.

The rearrangement links TRBV6-5 to TRBJ2-3; no reliable D call. The ends were cut back, 9 bases at V and 3 bases at J, with 13 bases in the middle. The length of the CDR3 is 13 residues. Germline CDR1 reads MNHEY; CDR2 reads SVGAGI. The CDR3, as DNA: TGTGCCAGTAAGACTTATCAGACAGATACGCAGTATTTT. Translating it yields CASKTYQTDTQYF.

The chain joins TRBV11-2 to TRBJ1-4; 8 nucleotides align to TRBD1. V was pared by 8 bases and J by 8 bases, with 7 bases of the junction left unmatched. Germline values: CDR1 SGHAT, CDR2 FQNNGV. This CDR3 spans 13 amino acids. CDR3: CASGTGTGEKLFF. CDR3 DNA sequence: TGTGCCAGCGGAACCGGGACAGGCGAAAAACTGTTTTTT.

The chain is built from TRBV2 and TRBJ2-6; D may be TRBD2 (5 bases). The CDR3 has 16 amino acids. Trimming cost V 7 bases and J 3 bases, with 16 bases left between them. Germline loops: CDR1 SNHLY, CDR2 FYNNEI. Here the CDR3 DNA reads TGTGCCAGCACATCAACGACTACGGGTGGGGCCAACGTCCTGACTTTC. It translates to CASTSTTTGGANVLTF.

This clone was observed a single time. The CDR3 nucleotides read TGTGCCAGCAGCTCCCGACAGGGCGGCGAGCAGTACTTC. It codes for CASSSRQGGEQYF. The chain joins TRBV5-6 to TRBJ2-7; 7 positions match TRBD1. The CDR3 sequence is 13 residues long. The germline V gene has CDR1 SGHDT and CDR2 YYEEEE. The V segment lost 3 bases and the J segment 6 bases; nucleotides outside the gene matches: 6.

The V and J genes are TRBV28 and TRBJ1-4; D is possibly TRBD1 (5 bases). The germline V and J ends were trimmed by 8 bases and 4 bases, with 14 bases remaining between them. Per germline, CDR1 MDHEN and CDR2 SYDVKM. CDR3 size: 14 residues. Written as DNA, the CDR3 is TGTGCCAGCCGTAGGGCCGGGGGTAATGAAAAACTGTTTTTT. Translated, it gives CASRRAGGNEKLFF. Supplemented by reference TRBV28 and TRBJ1-4, the full variable domain reads DVKVTQSSRYLVKRTGEKVFLECVQDMDHENMFWYRQDPGLGLRLIYFSYDVKMKEKGDIPEGYSVSREKKERFSLILESASTNQTSMYLCASRRAGGNEKLFFGSGTQLSVL.

V gene TRBV5-6 combines with J gene TRBJ2-5; maybe TRBD2 (5 bases). In germline, CDR1 is SGHDT, CDR2 YYEEEE. CDR3 length: 14 amino acids. Trimming pared 3 bases from V and 4 bases from J, leaving 13 bases between. The CDR3 loop is CASSSRGLAETQYF. The DNA for the CDR3 is TGTGCCAGCAGCTCCCGCGGGCTAGCAGAGACCCAGTACTTC.

V is TRBV4-2 and J is TRBJ2-1; 7 bases agree with TRBD1. Losses at the gene ends were 1 base for V and 7 bases for J; bases not matched to a gene: 7. This CDR3 is 15 amino acids long. Germline values: CDR1 LGHNA, CDR2 YNFKEQ. The CDR3 is CASSQVTGAGNEQFF. In DNA form, the CDR3 reads TGTGCCAGCAGCCAAGTTACAGGGGCAGGTAATGAGCAGTTCTTC.

The J gene is TRBJ1-1, the V gene TRBV2, with a possible D match to TRBD1 (5 bases). The V gene lost 4 bases and the J gene lost 1 base, with 10 bases spanning the gap. The CDR3 is 14 residues long. The germline gives CDR1 SNHLY, CDR2 FYNNEI. The DNA of the CDR3 is TGTGCCAGCAGTGCCGTCGACAGGAACACTGAAGCTTTCTTT. This codes for CASSAVDRNTEAFF.

This clone was picked up a small number of times. The rearrangement uses TRBV3-1 (or the pseudogene TRBV3-2) and TRBJ1-5, with TRBD1 as a possible D gene (6 bases). This CDR3 is 13 amino acids long. V dropped 5 bases and J dropped 5 bases, with 10 bases sitting between them. Germline V gene lookup returns CDR1 LGHDT and CDR2 YNNKEL (reference sequence). The CDR3 here is CASSEWTDQPQHF. DNA for the CDR3: TGTGCCAGCAGCGAGTGGACAGATCAGCCCCAGCATTTT.

The chain employs TRBV9 and TRBJ1-6; TRBD1 aligns across 8 bases. Germline assignment: CDR1 SGDLS and CDR2 YYNGEE. V shed 0 bases and J 8 bases; nucleotides not matched to a gene: 10. The CDR3 spans 17 residues. This chain's CDR3 is CASSVGDRGPPHSPLHF. In DNA form, the CDR3 reads TGTGCCAGCAGCGTAGGCGACAGGGGCCCACCTCATTCACCCCTCCACTTT.

The genes are TRBV29-1 and TRBJ1-2, with 7 bases that match TRBD1. The germline CDR1 and CDR2 sequences are SQVTM and ANQGSEA. The CDR3 is made up of 13 amino acids. V shed 6 bases, J shed 7 bases, and the junction held 11 bases outside the gene matches. This CDR3 is CSVVGVGGTGYTF. For the CDR3, the DNA is TGCAGCGTCGTGGGGGTAGGGGGCACTGGCTACACCTTC.

The V gene is TRBV28, the J gene TRBJ2-3, with D unresolved. Trimming shortened V by 6 bases and J by 8 bases, and 15 bases separated the two germline ends. Germline CDR1 and CDR2: MDHEN and SYDVKM. This CDR3 is built from 13 residues. CDR3 in amino acids: CASRAPQLRTQYF. CDR3 nucleotide sequence: TGTGCCAGCAGAGCGCCTCAGCTTCGTACGCAGTATTTT. The full variable domain, completed using reference TRBV28 and TRBJ2-3, is DVKVTQSSRYLVKRTGEKVFLECVQDMDHENMFWYRQDPGLGLRLIYFSYDVKMKEKGDIPEGYSVSREKKERFSLILESASTNQTSMYLCASRAPQLRTQYFGPGTRLTVL.